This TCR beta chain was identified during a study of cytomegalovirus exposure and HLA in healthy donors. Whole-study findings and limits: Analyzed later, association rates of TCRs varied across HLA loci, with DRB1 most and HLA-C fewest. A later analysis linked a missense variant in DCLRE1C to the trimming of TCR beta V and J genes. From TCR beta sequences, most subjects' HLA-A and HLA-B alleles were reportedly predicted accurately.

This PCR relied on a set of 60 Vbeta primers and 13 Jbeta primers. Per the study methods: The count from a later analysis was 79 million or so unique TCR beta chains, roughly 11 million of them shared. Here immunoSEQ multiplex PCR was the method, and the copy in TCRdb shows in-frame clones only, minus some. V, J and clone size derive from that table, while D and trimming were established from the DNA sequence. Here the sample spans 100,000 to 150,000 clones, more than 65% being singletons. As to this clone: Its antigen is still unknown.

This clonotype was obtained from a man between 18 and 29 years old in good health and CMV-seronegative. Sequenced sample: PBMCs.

The CDR3 bases are TGTGCCAGCAGGACAGGTTTTTCGAACACTGAAGCTTTCTTT. Its translation: CASRTGFSNTEAFF. This chain uses TRBV6-5 with TRBJ1-1; D may be TRBD1 (6 bases). V was pared by 6 bases and J by 1 base, with 12 bases between. From germline, CDR1 is MNHEY and CDR2 SVGAGI. The length of the CDR3 is 14 residues.